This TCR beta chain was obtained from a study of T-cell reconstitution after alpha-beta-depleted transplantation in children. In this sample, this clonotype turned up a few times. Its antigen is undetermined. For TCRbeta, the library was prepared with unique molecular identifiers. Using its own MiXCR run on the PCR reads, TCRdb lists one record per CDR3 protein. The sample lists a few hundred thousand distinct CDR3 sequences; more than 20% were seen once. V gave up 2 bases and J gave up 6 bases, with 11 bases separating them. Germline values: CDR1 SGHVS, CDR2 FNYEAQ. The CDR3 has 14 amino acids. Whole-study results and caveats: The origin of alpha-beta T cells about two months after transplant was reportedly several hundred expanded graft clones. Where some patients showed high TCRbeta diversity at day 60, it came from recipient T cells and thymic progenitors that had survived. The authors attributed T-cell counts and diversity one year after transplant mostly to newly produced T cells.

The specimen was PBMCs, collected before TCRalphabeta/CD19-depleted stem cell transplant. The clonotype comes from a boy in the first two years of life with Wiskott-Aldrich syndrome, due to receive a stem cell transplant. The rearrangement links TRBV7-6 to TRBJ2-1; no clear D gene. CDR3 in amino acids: CASSLFKGLNEQFF. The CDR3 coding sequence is TGTGCCAGCAGCTTATTCAAGGGCCTCAATGAGCAGTTCTTC.